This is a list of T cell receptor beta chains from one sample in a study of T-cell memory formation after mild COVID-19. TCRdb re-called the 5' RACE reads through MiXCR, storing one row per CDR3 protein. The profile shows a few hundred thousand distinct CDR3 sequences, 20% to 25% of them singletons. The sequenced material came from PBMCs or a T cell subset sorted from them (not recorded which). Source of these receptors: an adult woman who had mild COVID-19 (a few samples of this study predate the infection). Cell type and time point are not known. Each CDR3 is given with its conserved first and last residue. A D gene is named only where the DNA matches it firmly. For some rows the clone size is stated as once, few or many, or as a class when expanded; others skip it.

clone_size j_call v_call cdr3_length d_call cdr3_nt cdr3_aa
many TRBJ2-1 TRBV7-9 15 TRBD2 TGTGCCAGCAGCTTCCCGACTAGCGGGAGTGAGGAGCAGTTCTTC CASSFPTSGSEEQFF
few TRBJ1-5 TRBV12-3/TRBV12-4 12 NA TGTGCCAGCAGCTCGGGGGGTCAGCCCCAGCATTTT CASSSGGQPQHF
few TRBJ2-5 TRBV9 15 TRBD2 TGTGCCAGCAGCGTAGTGCCGCGGGAGGGTGAGACCCAGTACTTC CASSVVPREGETQYF
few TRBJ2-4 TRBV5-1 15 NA TGCGCCAGCAGCTGGGACACGAGGAATAAAAACATTCAGTACTTC CASSWDTRNKNIQYF
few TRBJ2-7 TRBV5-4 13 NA TGTGCCAGCAGCGTGGAGGGAGATTACGAGCAGTACTTC CASSVEGDYEQYF
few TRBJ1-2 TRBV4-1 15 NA TGCGCCAGCAGCCCTTCGACAGAGCTAAACTATGGCTACACCTTC CASSPSTELNYGYTF
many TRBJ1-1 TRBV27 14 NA TGTGCCAGCAGTTTATTCTCGGGGCCCACTGAAGCTTTCTTT CASSLFSGPTEAFF
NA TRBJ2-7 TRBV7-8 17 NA TGTGCCAGCAGCTTAGTTCTTCTGGGACCATACGTCTACGAGCAGTACTTC CASSLVLLGPYVYEQYF
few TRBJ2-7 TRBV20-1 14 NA TGCAGTGCTAAGGGGGTGGGACTCAACTACGAGCAGTACTTC CSAKGVGLNYEQYF
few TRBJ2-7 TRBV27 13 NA TGTGCCAGCAGGGCCGAGCCTCGCTACGAGCAGTACTTC CASRAEPRYEQYF
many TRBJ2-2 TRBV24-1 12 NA TGTGCCACCAGGAAGAACACCGGGGAGCTGTTTTTT CATRKNTGELFF
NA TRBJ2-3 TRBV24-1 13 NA TGTGCCACCAGTGATTTGTTCTCGGATACGCAGTATTTT CATSDLFSDTQYF
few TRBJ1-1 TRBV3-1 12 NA TGTGCCAGCAGCCCCGGACAGACTGAAGCTTTCTTT CASSPGQTEAFF
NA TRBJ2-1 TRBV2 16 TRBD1 TGTGCCAGCACCCTAGTCCGGACAGGGGAACACAATGAGCAGTTCTTC CASTLVRTGEHNEQFF
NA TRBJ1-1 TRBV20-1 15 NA TGCAGTGCTAGCCCCAGGGAGATGACGAACATTGAAGCTTTCTTT CSASPREMTNIEAFF
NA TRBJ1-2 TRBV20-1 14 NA TGCAGTGCTAGAGAGGGTGGCCGGTACTATGGCTACACCTTC CSAREGGRYYGYTF
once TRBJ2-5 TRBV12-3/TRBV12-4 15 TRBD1 TGTGCCAGCGGGTCACGGACAGGCTTGCAGGAGACCCAGTACTTC CASGSRTGLQETQYF
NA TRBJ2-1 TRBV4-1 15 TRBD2 TGCGCCAGCGCCCAGCTAGCGGGGGCCAACAATGAGCAGTTCTTC CASAQLAGANNEQFF
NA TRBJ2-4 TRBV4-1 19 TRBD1 TGCGCCAGCAGCCAGCAAGATTCCACAGGGGGCTTAGCCAAAAACATTCAGTACTTC CASSQQDSTGGLAKNIQYF
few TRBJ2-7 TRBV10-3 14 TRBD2 TGTGCCATCAGCGTGACTAGCGGTTCCTACGAGCAGTACTTC CAISVTSGSYEQYF
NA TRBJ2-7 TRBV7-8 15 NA TGTGCCAGCAGCTCCAGGGAACGAGACTCCTACGAGCAGTACTTC CASSSRERDSYEQYF
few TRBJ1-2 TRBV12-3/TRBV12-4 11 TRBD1 TGTGCCAGCAGGTACAGGGGAGGCTACACCTTC CASRYRGGYTF
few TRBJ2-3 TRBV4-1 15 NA TGCGCCAGCAGCCCAGCAGTACCCGGGTCAGATACGCAGTATTTT CASSPAVPGSDTQYF
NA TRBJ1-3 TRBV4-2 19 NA TGTGCCAGCAGCCAAGAACCCCGTGGTCTGATAACCTCTGGAAACACCATATATTTT CASSQEPRGLITSGNTIYF
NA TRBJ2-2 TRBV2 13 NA TGTGCCAGCAGTCAACAGAACACCGGGGAGCTGTTTTTT CASSQQNTGELFF
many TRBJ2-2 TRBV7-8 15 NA TGTGCCAGCAGCTACCAGGACAGAAACACCGGGGAGCTGTTTTTT CASSYQDRNTGELFF
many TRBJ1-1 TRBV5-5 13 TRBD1 TGTGCCAGCAGACTAGGGACAGCCACTGAAGCTTTCTTT CASRLGTATEAFF
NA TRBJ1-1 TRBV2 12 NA TGTGCCAGCAGTGGGGTGACGGGTGAAGCTTTCTTT CASSGVTGEAFF
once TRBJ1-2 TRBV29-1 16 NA TGCAGCGCCACCCCGGGACCGGCGCCTTCTAACTATGGCTACACCTTC CSATPGPAPSNYGYTF
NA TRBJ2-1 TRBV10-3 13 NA TGTGCCATCAGTGATTCAGCCCTCCTTGAGCAGTTCTTC CAISDSALLEQFF
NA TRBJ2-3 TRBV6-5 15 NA TGTGCCAGCAGTTACTCCCTATTCTCGGGAGATACGCAGTATTTT CASSYSLFSGDTQYF
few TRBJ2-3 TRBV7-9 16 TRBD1 TGTGCCAGCAGCGAGGTACCGGGACAGGGACCAGATACGCAGTATTTT CASSEVPGQGPDTQYF
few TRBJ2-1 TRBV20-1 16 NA TGCAGTGCTAGTCCCGTTGAGCCAGGGTCATACAATGAGCAGTTCTTC CSASPVEPGSYNEQFF
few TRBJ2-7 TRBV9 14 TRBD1 TGTGCCACGAGGTGGGGGACAGGGGGTTACGAGCAGTACTTC CATRWGTGGYEQYF
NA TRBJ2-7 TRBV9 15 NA TGTGCCAGCAGCGTAGCGTTCACGGAGGGTGACGAGCAGTACTTC CASSVAFTEGDEQYF
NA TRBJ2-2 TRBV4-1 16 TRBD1 TGCGCCAGCAGCCCAAGACAGGGTTGGAACACCGGGGAGCTGTTTTTT CASSPRQGWNTGELFF
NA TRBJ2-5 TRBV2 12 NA TGTGCCAGCAGTGACGACCGGGAGACCCAGTACTTC CASSDDRETQYF
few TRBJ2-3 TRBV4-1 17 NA TGCGCCAGCAGCCAAGGGGTAAAGGGGCCCCGCACAGATACGCAGTATTTT CASSQGVKGPRTDTQYF
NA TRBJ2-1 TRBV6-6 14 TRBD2 TGTGCCAGCAGTGGCGGGAGGGTTAGAAATGAGCAGTTCTTC CASSGGRVRNEQFF
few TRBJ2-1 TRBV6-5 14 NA TGTGCCAGCACCGCGGGCCGGGGCGGGTATGAGCAGTTCTTC CASTAGRGGYEQFF
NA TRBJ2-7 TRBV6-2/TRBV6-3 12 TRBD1 TGTGCCAGTATAACAGGGGGCGACGAGCAGTACTTC CASITGGDEQYF
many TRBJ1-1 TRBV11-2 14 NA TGTGCCAGCAGCTTAGGGTCCGCGAACACTGAAGCTTTCTTT CASSLGSANTEAFF
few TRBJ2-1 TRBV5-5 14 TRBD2 TGTGCCAGCAGAGGGACTAGCGGGAGTGGCGAGCAGTTCTTC CASRGTSGSGEQFF
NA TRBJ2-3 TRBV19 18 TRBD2 TGTGCCAGTAGTATAGAGATGACTAGCGGGAGGAACATCGATACGCAGTATTTT CASSIEMTSGRNIDTQYF
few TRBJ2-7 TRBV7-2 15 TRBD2 TGTGCCAGCAGCTTAACCGCGGCGGGGGGGTCGCAGCAGTACTTC CASSLTAAGGSQQYF
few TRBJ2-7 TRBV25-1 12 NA TGTGCCAGCACTCAGGGGACCTACGAGCAGTACTTC CASTQGTYEQYF
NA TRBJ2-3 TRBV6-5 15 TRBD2 TGTGCCAGCAGTTACAGGGGAGGGGGCACAGATACGCAGTATTTT CASSYRGGGTDTQYF
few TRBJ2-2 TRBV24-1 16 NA TGTGCCACCAGTGACCCGACAGACCCGAACACCGGGGAGCTGTTTTTT CATSDPTDPNTGELFF
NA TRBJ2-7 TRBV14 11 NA TGTGCCAGCAGCCCCGGGACCGAGCAGTACTTC CASSPGTEQYF
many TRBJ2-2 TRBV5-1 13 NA TGTGCCAGCAGCTTAGGACCGACCGGGGAGCTGTTTTTT CASSLGPTGELFF
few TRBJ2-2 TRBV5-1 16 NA TGCGCCAGCAGCTTGGGGTATATGTCGAACACCGGGGAGCTGTTTTTT CASSLGYMSNTGELFF
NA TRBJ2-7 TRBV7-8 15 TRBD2 TGTGCCAGCAGCCTGGGACTATCGGAGACTTACGAGCAGTACTTC CASSLGLSETYEQYF
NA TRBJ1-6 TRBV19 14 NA TGTGCCAGTTCCCCTGGGGGGCGCCACTCACCCCTCCACTTT CASSPGGRHSPLHF
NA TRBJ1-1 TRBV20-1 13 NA TGCAGTGCCCAGTCCTTGAGGGACACTGAAGCTTTCTTT CSAQSLRDTEAFF
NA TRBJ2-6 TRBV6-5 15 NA TGTGCCAGCAGTCCTCAGGGTCTCGGGGCCAACGTCCTGACTTTC CASSPQGLGANVLTF
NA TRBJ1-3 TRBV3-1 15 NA TGTGCCAGCAGCCAAGGGGGGACCTCTGGAAACACCATATATTTT CASSQGGTSGNTIYF
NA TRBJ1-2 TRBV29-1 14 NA TGCAGCGTTGTCCGGCAGGGTACTAACTATGGCTACACCTTC CSVVRQGTNYGYTF
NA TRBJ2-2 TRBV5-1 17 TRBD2 TGCGCCAGCAGCCCTATAGCGGGAGGAACGAACACCGGGGAGCTGTTTTTT CASSPIAGGTNTGELFF
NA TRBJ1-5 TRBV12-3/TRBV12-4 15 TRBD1 TGTGCCAGCGTGGGGACAGGGGGGACAGATAAGCCCCAGCATTTT CASVGTGGTDKPQHF
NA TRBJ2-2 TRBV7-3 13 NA TGTGCCAGCAGCTTAAGTTCGGCAGGGGAGCTGTTTTTT CASSLSSAGELFF